Presented here are 13 T cell receptor beta chains from one specimen sequenced in a study of preoperative IRX-2 immunotherapy in early breast cancer. Measured with immunoSEQ multiplex PCR; TCRdb has only the in-frame clones, and not every one. The sample lists around 62,000 clones, roughly 94% occurring once. Treatment: preoperative locoregional IRX-2 cytokine immunotherapy. Sampling took place from a patient treated with IRX-2 immunotherapy. The source of these receptors is a human donor with breast cancer.

The CDR3 protein is CASSPGGTDLYEQYF. The CDR3 coding sequence is TGTGCCAGCAGTCCCGGCGGGACGGACCTCTACGAGCAGTACTTC. The rearrangement joins TRBV6-5 to TRBJ2-7, with D perhaps matching TRBD2 (6 bases). This CDR3 spans 15 amino acids. The germline gives CDR1 MNHEY, CDR2 SVGAGI. Trimming left V 5 bases short and J 3 bases short, with 17 bases between.

The V gene is TRBV28, the J gene TRBJ1-2; no reliable D call. The length of the CDR3 is 12 residues. V dropped 3 bases and J dropped 5 bases, with 7 bases sitting between them. Germline V gene lookup returns CDR1 MDHEN and CDR2 SYDVKM. Here the CDR3 reads CASSFVGYGYTF. The CDR3 nucleotides read TGTGCCAGCAGTTTTGTTGGATATGGCTACACCTTC.

V and J are TRBV7-8 and TRBJ2-4; no clear D gene. Trimming took off 4 bases at V and 4 bases at J, with 2 bases between the two ends. CDR3 length: 11 amino acids. Germline CDR1 is SGHVS and CDR2 is FQNEAQ. The CDR3 protein is CASSSKNIQYF. The CDR3 DNA is TGTGCCAGCAGCTCAAAAAACATTCAGTACTTC. The entire variable domain, with the rest obtained from reference TRBV7-8 and TRBJ2-4, is as follows: GAGVSQSPRYKVAKRGQDVALRCDPISGHVSLFWYQQALGQGPEFLTYFQNEAQLDKSGLPSDRFFAERPEGSVSTLKIQRTQQEDSAVYLCASSSKNIQYFGAGTRLSVL.

The V and J genes are TRBV19 and TRBJ1-1; TRBD1 matches 8 bases. The germline V gene encodes CDR1 LNHDA and CDR2 SQIVND (reference sequence). The CDR3 totals 17 residues. Trimming cost V 4 bases and J 1 base; bases outside gene matches: 11. The CDR3 loop reads CASSTDRGGVRNTEAFF. CDR3 DNA: TGTGCCAGTAGTACCGACAGGGGTGGGGTGAGGAACACTGAAGCTTTCTTT.

The chain employs TRBV15 and TRBJ1-2; D unclear. This CDR3 contains 12 residues. The germline gives CDR1 LNHNV, CDR2 YYDKDF (reference sequence). The V gene lost 0 bases and the J gene lost 5 bases, with 4 bases spanning the gap. The CDR3 coding sequence is TGTGCCACCAGCAGAGAGGGGTATGGCTACACCTTC. Translated: CATSREGYGYTF. The full variable domain, with the rest looked up from reference TRBV15 and TRBJ1-2, is DAMVIQNPRYQVTQFGKPVTLSCSQTLNHNVMYWYQQKSSQAPKLLFHYYDKDFNNEADTPDNFQSRRPNTSFCFLDIRSPGLGDTAMYLCATSREGYGYTFGSGTRLTVV.

This clone was recorded a few times. In DNA, the CDR3 is TGTGCCAGCAGCCAAGAGTTTGGGAAAGTCACTGAAGCTTTCTTT. Its protein is CASSQEFGKVTEAFF. This sequence joins TRBV4-2 and TRBJ1-1; D not resolved. The germline V and J ends were trimmed by 0 bases and 4 bases, with 12 bases remaining between them. The length of the CDR3 is 15 residues. In germline, CDR1 is LGHNA, CDR2 YNFKEQ.

J is TRBJ2-4 and V is TRBV6-4, with a weak D call TRBD2 (6 bases). The V end was cut by 8 bases, the J end by 4 bases, with 15 bases between. This CDR3 comprises 14 residues. The germline V gene encodes CDR1 MRHNA and CDR2 SNTAGT. CDR3 sequence reads: CASRKGRPKNIQYF. Written as DNA, the CDR3 is TGTGCCAGCCGAAAAGGGAGGCCAAAAAACATTCAGTACTTC.

The chain has TRBV19 and TRBJ2-7; 7 bases are shared with TRBD2. The CDR3 has 15 amino acids. V shed 7 bases, J shed 3 bases, and the junction held 12 bases outside the gene matches. CDR1 is LNHDA, CDR2 SQIVND, per germline (reference sequence). The CDR3 sequence is CASKEVFASGYEQYF. In DNA form, the CDR3 reads TGTGCCAGTAAGGAAGTTTTCGCTAGCGGCTACGAGCAGTACTTC.

The chain employs TRBV7-2 and TRBJ2-1; the match to TRBD2 covers 8 bases. CDR3 length: 16 amino acids. Germline lookup yields CDR1 SGHTA and CDR2 FQGNSA. Trimming at V came to 5 bases and at J to 8 bases, leaving 14 bases not matched to a gene. The DNA for the CDR3 is TGTGCCAGCAGCGGAAATGGGGCGGGAGGTCGTTATGAGCAGTTCTTC. Translation: CASSGNGAGGRYEQFF.

This chain links TRBV4-3 with TRBJ2-3; D ambiguous. This CDR3 has 13 amino acids. CDR1 and CDR2 from the germline V gene are LGHNA and YSLEER. The ends were cut back, 0 bases at V and 9 bases at J, with 10 bases in the middle. CDR3 loop: CASSQDMDSTQYF. The CDR3 DNA reads as TGCGCCAGCAGCCAAGATATGGATAGCACGCAGTATTTT.

V and J are TRBV6-1 and TRBJ1-3, with D unresolved. This CDR3 is built from 14 residues. V lost 1 base, J lost 4 bases, and 8 bases lay in between. From germline, CDR1 is MNHNS and CDR2 SASEGT. CDR3 region: CASSEGGWGNTIYF. For the CDR3, the DNA is TGTGCCAGCAGTGAAGGGGGATGGGGAAACACCATATATTTT.

The chain links TRBV13 to TRBJ1-5; perhaps TRBD1 as D (5 bases). Per the germline V gene, CDR1 is PRHDT and CDR2 is FYEKMQ (reference sequence). The V and J ends lost 1 base and 4 bases respectively, with 5 bases between them. CDR3 length: 13 amino acids. CDR3: CASSLAGNQPQHF. CDR3 coding DNA: TGTGCCAGCAGCTTAGCAGGGAATCAGCCCCAGCATTTT.

The V and J genes are TRBV11-2 and TRBJ2-5, with 7 bases lining up with TRBD1. CDR1 SGHAT and CDR2 FQNNGV come from the germline V gene. This CDR3 region has 17 residues. V lost 6 bases, J lost 3 bases, and 16 bases stayed unmatched. The CDR3 here is CASRDIKQGQRKETQYF. The CDR3 DNA reads TGTGCCAGCAGGGACATCAAACAGGGACAGCGTAAAGAGACCCAGTACTTC.